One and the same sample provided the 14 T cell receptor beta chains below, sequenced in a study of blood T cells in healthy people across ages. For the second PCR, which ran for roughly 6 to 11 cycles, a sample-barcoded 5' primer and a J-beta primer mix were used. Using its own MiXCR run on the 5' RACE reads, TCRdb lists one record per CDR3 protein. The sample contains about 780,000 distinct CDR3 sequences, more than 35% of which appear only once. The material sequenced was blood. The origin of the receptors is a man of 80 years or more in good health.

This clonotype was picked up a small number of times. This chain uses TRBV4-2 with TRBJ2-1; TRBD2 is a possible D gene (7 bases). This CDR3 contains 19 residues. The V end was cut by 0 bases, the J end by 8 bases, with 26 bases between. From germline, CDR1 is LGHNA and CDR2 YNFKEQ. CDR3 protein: CASSQDVGGGGTLQDEQFF. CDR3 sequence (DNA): TGTGCCAGCAGCCAAGACGTAGGAGGGGGAGGGACTCTACAGGATGAGCAGTTCTTC.

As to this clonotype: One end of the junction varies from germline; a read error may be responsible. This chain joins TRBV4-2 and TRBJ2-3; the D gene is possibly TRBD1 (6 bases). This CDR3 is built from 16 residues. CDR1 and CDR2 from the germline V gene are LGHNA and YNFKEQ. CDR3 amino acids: CTSSQVGNIGTTWQYF. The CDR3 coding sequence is TGTACCAGCAGCCAAGTTGGTAATATCGGGACAACATGGCAGTATTTT.

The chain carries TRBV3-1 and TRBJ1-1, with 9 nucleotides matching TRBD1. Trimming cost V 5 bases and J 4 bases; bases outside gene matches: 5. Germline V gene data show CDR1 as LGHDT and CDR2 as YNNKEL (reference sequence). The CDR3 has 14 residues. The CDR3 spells CASSTRTGATEAFF. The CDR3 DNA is TGTGCCAGCAGCACGCGGACAGGGGCCACTGAAGCTTTCTTT.

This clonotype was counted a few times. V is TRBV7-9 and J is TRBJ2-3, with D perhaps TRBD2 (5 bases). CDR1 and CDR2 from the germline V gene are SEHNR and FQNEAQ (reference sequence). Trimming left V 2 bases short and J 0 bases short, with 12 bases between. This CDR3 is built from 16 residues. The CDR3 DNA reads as TGTGCCAGCAGCTTATCTAGCTATGCTAGCACAGATACGCAGTATTTT. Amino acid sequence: CASSLSSYASTDTQYF.

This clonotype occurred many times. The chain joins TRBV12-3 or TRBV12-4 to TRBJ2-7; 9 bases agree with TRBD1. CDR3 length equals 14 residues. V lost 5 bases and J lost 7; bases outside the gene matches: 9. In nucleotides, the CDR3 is TGTGCCAGCAGTCCTGGGACAGGGCAGTATGAGCAGTACTTC. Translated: CASSPGTGQYEQYF.

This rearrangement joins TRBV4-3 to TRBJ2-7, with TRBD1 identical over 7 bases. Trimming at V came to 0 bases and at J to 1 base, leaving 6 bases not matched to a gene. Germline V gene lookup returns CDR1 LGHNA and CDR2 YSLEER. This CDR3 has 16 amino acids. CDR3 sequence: CASSQDWQTGSYEQYF. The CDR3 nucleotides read TGCGCCAGCAGCCAAGATTGGCAGACAGGGTCCTACGAGCAGTACTTC.

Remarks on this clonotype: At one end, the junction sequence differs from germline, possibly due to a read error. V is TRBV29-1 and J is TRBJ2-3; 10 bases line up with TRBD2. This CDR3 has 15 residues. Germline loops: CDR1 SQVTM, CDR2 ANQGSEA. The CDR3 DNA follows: TGCAGCGTTGACCTTAGCGGGAGGATGACAGATACGCAGTGTTTT. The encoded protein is CSVDLSGRMTDTQCF.

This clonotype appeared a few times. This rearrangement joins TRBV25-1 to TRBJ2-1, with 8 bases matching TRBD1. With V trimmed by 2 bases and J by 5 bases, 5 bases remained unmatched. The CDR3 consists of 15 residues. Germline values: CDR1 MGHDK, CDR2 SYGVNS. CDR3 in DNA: TGTGCCAGCAGTGAACAGACAGGGGTCCACAATGAGCAGTTCTTC. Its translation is CASSEQTGVHNEQFF. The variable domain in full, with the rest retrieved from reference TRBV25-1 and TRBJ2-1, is EADIYQTPRYLVIGTGKKITLECSQTMGHDKMYWYQQDPGMELHLIHYSYGVNSTEKGDLSSESTVSRIRTEHFPLTLESARPSHTSQYLCASSEQTGVHNEQFFGPGTRLTVL.

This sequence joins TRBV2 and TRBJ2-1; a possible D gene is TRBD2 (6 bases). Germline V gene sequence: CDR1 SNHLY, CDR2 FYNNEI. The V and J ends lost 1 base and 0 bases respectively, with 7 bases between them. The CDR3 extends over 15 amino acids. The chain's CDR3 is CASSEGRGSYNEQFF. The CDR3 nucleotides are TGTGCCAGCAGTGAAGGGCGGGGCTCCTACAATGAGCAGTTCTTC.

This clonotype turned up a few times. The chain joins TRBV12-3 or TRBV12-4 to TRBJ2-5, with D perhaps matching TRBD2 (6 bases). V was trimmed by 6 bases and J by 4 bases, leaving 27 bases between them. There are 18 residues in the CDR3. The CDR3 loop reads CASSLQRRARLVLETQYF. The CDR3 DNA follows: TGTGCCAGCAGCCTTCAACGGAGGGCGCGGTTAGTGTTAGAGACCCAGTACTTC.

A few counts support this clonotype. The CDR3 sequence: CASSRGAGRAKNIQYF. In DNA form, the CDR3 reads TGTGCCAGCAGCAGAGGCGCCGGGAGGGCCAAAAACATTCAGTACTTC. This rearrangement joins TRBV7-8 to TRBJ2-4; 7 bases match TRBD2. The V gene's germline CDR1 is SGHVS and CDR2 FQNEAQ. With V trimmed by 5 bases and J by 1 base, 8 bases remained unmatched. The CDR3 sequence is 16 residues long.

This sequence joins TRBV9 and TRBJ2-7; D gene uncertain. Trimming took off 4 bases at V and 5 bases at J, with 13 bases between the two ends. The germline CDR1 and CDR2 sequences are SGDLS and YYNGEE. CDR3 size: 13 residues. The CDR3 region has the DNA TGTGCCAGCAGCAGACGGACGATCGACGAGCAGTACTTC. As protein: CASSRRTIDEQYF.

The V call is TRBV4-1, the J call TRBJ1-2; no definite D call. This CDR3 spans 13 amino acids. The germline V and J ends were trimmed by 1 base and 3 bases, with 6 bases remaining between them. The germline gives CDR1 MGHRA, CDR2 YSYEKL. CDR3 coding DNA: TGCGCCAGCAGCCAAGTGGAGGACTATGGCTACACCTTC. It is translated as CASSQVEDYGYTF.

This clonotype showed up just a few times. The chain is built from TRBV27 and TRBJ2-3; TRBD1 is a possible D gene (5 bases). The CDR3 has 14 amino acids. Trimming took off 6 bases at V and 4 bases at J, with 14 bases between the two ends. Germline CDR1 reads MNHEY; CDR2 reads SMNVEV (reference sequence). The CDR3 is CASRLTLGADTQYF. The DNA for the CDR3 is TGTGCCAGCAGGTTGACCTTAGGGGCAGATACGCAGTATTTT.